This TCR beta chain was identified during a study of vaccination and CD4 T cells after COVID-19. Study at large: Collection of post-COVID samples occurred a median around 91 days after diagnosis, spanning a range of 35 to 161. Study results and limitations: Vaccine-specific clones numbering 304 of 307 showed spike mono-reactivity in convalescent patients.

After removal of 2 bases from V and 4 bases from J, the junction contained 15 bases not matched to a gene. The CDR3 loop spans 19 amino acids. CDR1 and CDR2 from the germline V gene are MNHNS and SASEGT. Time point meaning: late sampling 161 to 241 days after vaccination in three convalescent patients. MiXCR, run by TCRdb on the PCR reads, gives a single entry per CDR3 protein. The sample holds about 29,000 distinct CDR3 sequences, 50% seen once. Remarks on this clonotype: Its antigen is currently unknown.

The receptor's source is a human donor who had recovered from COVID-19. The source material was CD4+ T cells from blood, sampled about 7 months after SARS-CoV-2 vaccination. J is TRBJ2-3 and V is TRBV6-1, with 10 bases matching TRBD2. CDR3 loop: CASSERDLGSGRAADTQYF. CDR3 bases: TGTGCCAGCAGTGAAAGGGATCTCGGGAGCGGGAGGGCCGCAGATACGCAGTATTTT.